This TCR beta chain was retrieved from a study of T cells after yellow fever vaccination. Study-wide results and caveats: Booster samples showed a return of most primary-vaccination clones (under 97% CD4, 85% to 90% CD8).

TCRdb analysed the 5' RACE reads with MiXCR anew, one entry per CDR3 protein. The sample includes 510,000 or so distinct CDR3 sequences, 15% to 20% seen only once; the top ten take 13% to 15%. Regarding this clonotype: The antigen remains unidentified.

This specimen consisted of PBMCs, obtained 15 days after the yellow fever booster vaccination. This clonotype was obtained from a man aged 30 to 39 who received the YFV17D yellow fever vaccine.

The DNA for the CDR3 is TGTGCCAGTACTCCCGGGGGGACTCCGCAAGAGACCCAGTACTTC. Its protein product is CASTPGGTPQETQYF. V usage is TRBV19 and J usage is TRBJ2-5, with 7 bases fitting TRBD2. Germline assignment: CDR1 LNHDA and CDR2 SQIVND (reference sequence). CDR3 length equals 15 residues. J lost 2 bases, V lost 7 bases, and 10 bases had no gene match.